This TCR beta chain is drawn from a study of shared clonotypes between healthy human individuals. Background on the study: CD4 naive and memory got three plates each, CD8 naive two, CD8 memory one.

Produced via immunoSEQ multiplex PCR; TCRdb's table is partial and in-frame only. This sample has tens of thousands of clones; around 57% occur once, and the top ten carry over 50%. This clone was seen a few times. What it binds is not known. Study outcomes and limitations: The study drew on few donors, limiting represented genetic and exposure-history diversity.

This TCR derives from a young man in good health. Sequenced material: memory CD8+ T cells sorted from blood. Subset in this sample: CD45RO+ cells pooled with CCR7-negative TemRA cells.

CDR3 in DNA: TGTGCCAGCGGGGACTACGAGCAGTACTTC. This sequence encodes CASGDYEQYF. This chain links TRBV9 with TRBJ2-7, with no clear D. The germline V and J ends were trimmed by 7 bases and 3 bases, with 5 bases remaining between them. This CDR3 comprises 10 residues. Germline-derived CDR1 and CDR2 are SGDLS and YYNGEE.